The 24 T cell receptor beta chains presented below share a single source sample, sequenced in a study of regulatory T cells in long-lasting Graves disease (dated by TCRdb to the early 2020s). The time point label, read with the paper, signifies: persistent/refractory GD, antithyroid drugs over 5 years with positive TRAb. For both TCR sequencing and RNA sequencing, RNA was extracted from PBMCs using TRIzol. To prepare the library, multiplex PCR was applied. Sequencing took place on an Illumina HiSeq 4000. CDR3 regions were amplified by Arm-PCR with iRepertoire HTBI primers to construct TCR beta libraries. TCRdb redid the processing of the public reads, applying fastp at Q25 and MiXCR, and retained in-frame beta chains. Each record represents a unique CDR3 protein, reported with the most common genes and DNA among its rows. This sample gives about 470,000 distinct CDR3 sequences in total; 20% to 25% of them show up just once. The top ten constitute roughly 6.9% of the sample.

Sequencing used peripheral blood mononuclear cells (PBMCs), obtained when the disease was refractory, from a patient treated with antithyroid drugs. The receptors were gathered from a female donor with Graves disease.

This clonotype came up a few times. This sequence joins TRBV30 and TRBJ2-7; 7 bases map to TRBD1. V shed 8 bases and J 4 bases; nucleotides not matched to a gene: 5. Per the germline V gene, CDR1 is GTSNPN and CDR2 is SVGIG (reference sequence). The CDR3 runs 11 residues. In DNA, the CDR3 is TGTGCCGGGGGACAGTCTTACGAGCAGTACTTC. It yields the protein CAGGQSYEQYF.

This clonotype has at least ten counts. The V and J genes are TRBV6-5 and TRBJ1-1; TRBD1 aligns across 8 bases. The CDR3 length is 14 residues. Per the germline V gene, CDR1 is MNHEY and CDR2 is SVGAGI. Trimming removed 2 bases from V and 3 bases from J; junction bases left unmatched: 2. CDR3 loop: CASSYQGADTEAFF. CDR3 bases: TGTGCCAGCAGTTACCAGGGGGCGGACACTGAAGCTTTCTTT.

The sample holds many counts of this clonotype. The V and J genes are TRBV28 and TRBJ1-1; D might be TRBD1 (5 bases). Trimming removed 5 bases from V and 5 bases from J, with 18 bases in between. Germline V gene sequence: CDR1 MDHEN, CDR2 SYDVKM. CDR3 length: 15 amino acids. The CDR3 is CASSMPGGRTTEAFF. In DNA form, the CDR3 reads TGTGCCAGCAGTATGCCGGGAGGACGGACAACTGAAGCTTTCTTT.

This clonotype was found a few times. This rearrangement joins TRBV29-1 to TRBJ2-1, with TRBD2 identical over 12 bases. Germline CDR1 SQVTM, CDR2 ANQGSEA. Unmatched junction bases numbered 4, after V lost 4 bases and J lost 0 bases. This CDR3 spans 16 amino acids. The CDR3: CSVGGLAGSSYNEQFF. The CDR3, as DNA: TGCAGCGTTGGTGGACTAGCGGGGAGCTCCTACAATGAGCAGTTCTTC.

The chain uses TRBV28 and TRBJ2-3; 11 bases are a match to TRBD1. Germline trimming cut 4 bases from V and 0 bases from J; bases unmatched to any gene: 6. There are 17 residues in the CDR3. CDR1 is MDHEN, CDR2 SYDVKM, per germline. The CDR3 reads CASSSGQGVTSTDTQYF. CDR3 nucleotides: TGTGCCAGCAGTTCGGGACAGGGGGTGACTAGCACAGATACGCAGTATTTT.

This clonotype was observed a handful of times. This rearrangement joins TRBV13 to TRBJ1-4, with D possibly being TRBD1 (5 bases). Per germline, CDR1 PRHDT and CDR2 FYEKMQ (reference sequence). The CDR3 spans 15 residues. V shed 5 bases and J shed 4 bases, with 14 bases lying between them. CDR3 residues: CASSRKTEINEKLFF. As DNA, the CDR3 is TGTGCCAGCAGCCGAAAGACAGAGATTAATGAAAAACTGTTTTTT.

The CDR3 is CSAREGQLNQPQHF. In DNA, the CDR3 is TGCAGTGCTAGAGAAGGACAGCTTAATCAGCCCCAGCATTTT. This rearrangement joins TRBV20-1 to TRBJ1-5; the D gene is possibly TRBD1 (6 bases). Looked up from germline, CDR1 is DFQATT and CDR2 is SNEGSKA (reference sequence). The V end lost 0 bases, the J end lost 4 bases, and 10 bases lay between the germline ends. The CDR3 loop spans 14 amino acids.

The chain uses TRBV9 and TRBJ2-5; D unclear. Germline V gene sequence: CDR1 SGDLS, CDR2 YYNGEE. The CDR3 runs to 14 residues. The V end was cut by 0 bases, the J end by 1 base, with 7 bases between. CDR3 in amino acids: CASSVAVFQETQYF. CDR3 DNA: TGTGCCAGCAGCGTAGCTGTCTTCCAAGAGACCCAGTACTTC. Supplemented by reference TRBV9 and TRBJ2-5, the full variable domain reads DSGVTQTPKHLITATGQRVTLRCSPRSGDLSVYWYQQSLDQGLQFLIQYYNGEERAKGNILERFSAQQFPDLHSELNLSSLELGDSALYFCASSVAVFQETQYFGPGTRLLVL.

This clonotype was detected only a few times. V gene TRBV5-1 combines with J gene TRBJ2-2, with D perhaps matching TRBD2 (5 bases). The CDR3 spans 14 residues. V was cut by 0 bases and J by 6 bases, with 9 bases left in between. From germline, CDR1 is SGHRS and CDR2 YFSETQ. CDR3 in DNA: TGCGCCAGCAGCTTGGCAGGACTTTCCGGGGAGCTGTTTTTT. As protein: CASSLAGLSGELFF. The whole variable domain, filled in from reference TRBV5-1 and TRBJ2-2, reads KAGVTQTPRYLIKTRGQQVTLSCSPISGHRSVSWYQQTPGQGLQFLFEYFSETQRNKGNFPGRFSGRQFSNSRSEMNVSTLELGDSALYLCASSLAGLSGELFFGEGSRLTVL.

The chain joins TRBV19 to TRBJ1-1, with 9 bases fitting TRBD1. This CDR3 has 14 amino acids. V was clipped by 6 bases and J by 8 bases; unmatched bases: 10. Germline V gene lookup returns CDR1 LNHDA and CDR2 SQIVND (reference sequence). The CDR3 sequence: CASSAGTGNVEAFF. The CDR3 region has the DNA TGTGCCAGTAGCGCCGGGACAGGGAATGTAGAAGCTTTCTTT.

The chain recombines TRBV9 with TRBJ2-7, with 8 bases lining up with TRBD1. This CDR3 region has 16 residues. Germline values: CDR1 SGDLS, CDR2 YYNGEE. V shed 1 base and J 0 bases; nucleotides not matched to a gene: 6. The CDR3 is CASSVSGQDGSYEQYF. In DNA, the CDR3 is TGTGCCAGCAGCGTATCGGGACAGGACGGCTCCTACGAGCAGTACTTC.

This clonotype was counted at least ten times. The chain links TRBV7-2 to TRBJ1-2; D is ambiguous. The CDR3 runs to 12 residues. Per the germline V gene, CDR1 is SGHTA and CDR2 is FQGNSA. Trimming removed 6 bases at V and 8 bases at J, with 13 bases between. The CDR3 nucleotides read TGTGCCAGCAGTCCTGGGGAAGGCGGCTACACCTTC. Translating it yields CASSPGEGGYTF.

The chain recombines TRBV29-1 with TRBJ1-1, with D perhaps matching TRBD1 (5 bases). CDR3 size: 14 residues. Germline loops: CDR1 SQVTM, CDR2 ANQGSEA. Trimming removed 7 bases at V and 0 bases at J, with 15 bases between. The CDR3, as DNA: TGCAGCGGGGACCCTGGGACTATGAACACTGAAGCTTTCTTT. This translates into CSGDPGTMNTEAFF.

A few counts support this clonotype. V and J are TRBV6-2 or TRBV6-3 and TRBJ2-7; D not resolved. Germline V gene lookup returns CDR1 MNHEY and CDR2 SVGEGT. The CDR3 spans 13 residues. The V gene lost 2 bases and the J gene lost 4 bases, with 9 bases spanning the gap. DNA for the CDR3: TGTGCCAGCAGTTACAATGTAGGATACGAGCAGTACTTC. Protein sequence: CASSYNVGYEQYF.

The V call is TRBV27, the J call TRBJ2-7, with 8 bases fitting TRBD1. The V gene's germline CDR1 is MNHEY and CDR2 SMNVEV (reference sequence). This CDR3 spans 19 amino acids. The junction had 21 bases not matched to a gene; V was cut back by 7 bases and J by 1 base. The CDR3 is CASMGADRVRDYRSYEQYF. The CDR3 coding sequence is TGTGCCAGCATGGGGGCGGACAGGGTACGAGACTATCGTTCCTACGAGCAGTACTTC.

This clonotype has at least ten counts. The V call is TRBV6-5, the J call TRBJ1-4; no reliable D call. The V end lost 2 bases, the J end lost 8 bases, and 9 bases lay between the germline ends. CDR1 MNHEY and CDR2 SVGAGI come from the germline V gene. This CDR3 spans 13 amino acids. The CDR3 nucleotides read TGTGCCAGCAGTTACGGACTGCAAGAAAAACTGTTTTTT. Residues: CASSYGLQEKLFF.

About this clonotype itself: A read error may explain this, as a much larger clone is one base away. The conserved final phenylalanine or tryptophan is absent from the CDR3, which likely points to a read error. This chain's CDR3 is CAWIPRGRYQETQYL. The CDR3, as DNA: TGTGCCTGGATCCCGCGGGGGAGGTACCAAGAGACCCAGTACCTC. The gene calls are TRBV30 and TRBJ2-5, with TRBD2 identical over 7 bases. V lost 4 bases, J lost 0 bases, and 8 bases stayed unmatched. CDR1 is GTSNPN, CDR2 SVGIG, per germline (reference sequence). The CDR3 length is 15 residues.

This clonotype was found a few times. The CDR3 DNA follows: TGCAGTGCTCCCGCCGACCTAGACAGAAACACTGAAGCTTTCTTT. This translates into CSAPADLDRNTEAFF. The J gene is TRBJ1-1, the V gene TRBV20-1; tentative D call: TRBD1 (5 bases). Trimming left V 5 bases short and J 2 bases short, with 18 bases between. CDR1 and CDR2 from the germline V gene are DFQATT and SNEGSKA (reference sequence). This CDR3 has 15 residues.

This clonotype has a count of ten or more. The chain carries TRBV28 and TRBJ1-6, with D unresolved. The germline CDR1 and CDR2 sequences are MDHEN and SYDVKM. The CDR3 sequence is 15 residues long. The ends were cut back, 6 bases at V and 0 bases at J, with 9 bases in the middle. In nucleotides, the CDR3 is TGTGCCAGCAGGCTCCAGGACTCCTATAATTCACCCCTCCACTTT. Its translation: CASRLQDSYNSPLHF.

A few counts support this clonotype. The genes are TRBV7-9 and TRBJ1-1; D gene ambiguous. Germline CDR1 SEHNR, CDR2 FQNEAQ (reference sequence). Trimming removed 5 bases from V and 11 bases from J, with 21 bases in between. The CDR3 is made up of 14 amino acids. The chain's CDR3 is CASSANPKPSAAFF. The CDR3 DNA sequence: TGTGCCAGCAGCGCCAACCCTAAACCCAGCGCCGCTTTCTTT.

This clonotype appeared many times. The chain combines TRBV7-2 with TRBJ2-5, with D perhaps matching TRBD2 (6 bases). CDR3 size: 16 residues. Germline-derived CDR1 and CDR2 are SGHTA and FQGNSA. V gave up 0 bases and J gave up 2 bases, with 13 bases separating them. CDR3 nucleotide sequence: TGTGCCAGCAGCTTAGCGCTGACGGGGGAGCAAGAGACCCAGTACTTC. It yields the protein CASSLALTGEQETQYF.

This clonotype was picked up many times. The chain combines TRBV9 with TRBJ1-2, with a possible D match to TRBD1 (6 bases). Per germline, CDR1 SGDLS and CDR2 YYNGEE. Between the trimmed V and J ends, which lost 3 bases and 5 bases, there was a span of 14 bases. This CDR3 region has 14 residues. The CDR3 DNA follows: TGTGCCAGCAGCGACCAACGAGGGGGTTATGGCTACACCTTC. Protein sequence: CASSDQRGGYGYTF.

The rearrangement links TRBV6-5 to TRBJ2-7, with 9 bases identical to TRBD2. The trim removed 4 bases at V and 0 bases at J, leaving 22 bases unmatched. The CDR3 totals 21 residues. Per the germline V gene, CDR1 is MNHEY and CDR2 is SVGAGI. CDR3 sequence: CASSSRYGGVNLAGSSYEQYF. The DNA of the CDR3 is TGTGCCAGCAGTTCCCGCTACGGGGGGGTCAACCTAGCGGGGTCCTCCTACGAGCAGTACTTC.

A note on this clonotype: This may be a read error: a much more frequent sequence differs by one nucleotide. The V call is TRBV12-3 or TRBV12-4, the J call TRBJ1-3; D uncertain. CDR3 length: 14 amino acids. V lost 5 bases and J lost 8, with 16 bases in between. CDR3 DNA: TGTGCCAGCAGTCCCTTCTGGAGGCCAGACACCATATATTTT. It codes for CASSPFWRPDTIYF.